The 7 T cell receptor beta chains listed next were all sequenced from one sample in a study of T cells after yellow fever vaccination. TCRdb analysed the 5' RACE reads with MiXCR anew, one entry per CDR3 protein. The sample has 620,000 or so distinct CDR3 sequences; roughly an eighth are singletons. The sequences come from PBMCs, collected on the day of the yellow fever booster vaccination. The receptors shown here come from a man aged 25 to 40 who received the YFV17D yellow fever vaccine.

The V and J genes are TRBV12-3 or TRBV12-4 and TRBJ2-3, with D possibly TRBD1 on 5 matching bases. V was pared by 6 bases and J by 7 bases, with 8 bases between. The CDR3 totals 11 residues. DNA of the CDR3: TGTGCCAGCAGCCGACAGCATACGCAGTATTTT. This encodes CASSRQHTQYF.

The V gene is TRBV11-2, the J gene TRBJ2-5; the D gene could be TRBD1 or TRBD2 (5 bases each). The germline CDR1 and CDR2 sequences are SGHAT and FQNNGV. The V gene lost 0 bases and the J gene lost 5 bases, with 34 bases spanning the gap. This CDR3 contains 22 residues. The CDR3 coding sequence is TGTGCCAGCAGCTTAGATGGTGGTTTGGGACCCGAGCCGCTCGAGAAAGAGGAGACCCAGTACTTC. This translates into CASSLDGGLGPEPLEKEETQYF. Based on the CDR3 plus reference TRBV11-2 and TRBJ2-5, the full variable domain is EAGVAQSPRYKIIEKRQSVAFWCNPISGHATLYWYQQILGQGPKLLIQFQNNGVVDDSQLPKDRFSAERLKGVDSTLKIQPAKLEDSAVYLCASSLDGGLGPEPLEKEETQYFGPGTRLLVL.

The sample holds a few counts of this clonotype. The rearrangement links TRBV7-2 to TRBJ2-3; D ambiguous. V was cut by 6 bases and J by 2 bases, with 12 bases left in between. Germline CDR1 reads SGHTA; CDR2 reads FQGNSA. CDR3 size: 14 residues. The chain's CDR3 is CASRRTPYTDTQYF. The DNA for the CDR3 is TGTGCCAGCAGAAGAACCCCCTACACAGATACGCAGTATTTT. Variable domain in full (rest from reference TRBV7-2 and TRBJ2-3): GAGVSQSPSNKVTEKGKDVELRCDPISGHTALYWYRQSLGQGLEFLIYFQGNSAPDKSGLPSDRFSAERTGGSVSTLTIQRTQQEDSAVYLCASRRTPYTDTQYFGPGTRLTVL.

V usage is TRBV2 and J usage is TRBJ1-4; D is ambiguous. This CDR3 contains 15 residues. Germline V CDR1 and CDR2: SNHLY, FYNNEI. Deletions cut 5 bases from V and 2 bases from J, with 12 bases between. The CDR3 reads CASSPDGATNEKLFF. CDR3 DNA sequence: TGTGCCAGCAGTCCGGACGGAGCCACTAATGAAAAACTGTTTTTT.

This chain links TRBV20-1 with TRBJ2-1; weak D call: TRBD1 (6 bases). Germline V gives CDR1 DFQATT, CDR2 SNEGSKA (reference sequence). This CDR3 is built from 13 residues. Trimming stripped 6 bases from V and 5 bases from J, with 14 bases between. The CDR3 loop is CSANPGTNNEQFF. CDR3 sequence (DNA): TGCAGTGCCAACCCCGGGACAAACAATGAGCAGTTCTTC.

This clonotype was seen repeatedly, ten times or more. The rearrangement uses TRBV11-2 and TRBJ2-7; a possible D gene is TRBD1 (6 bases). This CDR3 has 15 amino acids. Between the trimmed V and J ends, which lost 0 bases and 6 bases, there was a span of 15 bases. Germline V gives CDR1 SGHAT, CDR2 FQNNGV. CDR3 in DNA: TGTGCCAGCAGCTTAGAGGGGGAACAGGGAAGCGAGCAGTACTTC. Its protein product is CASSLEGEQGSEQYF.

The V call is TRBV20-1, the J call TRBJ2-7; D is perhaps TRBD1 (6 bases). This CDR3 region has 14 residues. The V gene lost 3 bases and the J gene lost 3 bases, with 15 bases spanning the gap. Per the germline V gene, CDR1 is DFQATT and CDR2 is SNEGSKA (reference sequence). The CDR3 here is CSARESGRGYEQYF. CDR3 nucleotide sequence: TGCAGTGCTAGGGAATCCGGCAGGGGCTACGAGCAGTACTTC.